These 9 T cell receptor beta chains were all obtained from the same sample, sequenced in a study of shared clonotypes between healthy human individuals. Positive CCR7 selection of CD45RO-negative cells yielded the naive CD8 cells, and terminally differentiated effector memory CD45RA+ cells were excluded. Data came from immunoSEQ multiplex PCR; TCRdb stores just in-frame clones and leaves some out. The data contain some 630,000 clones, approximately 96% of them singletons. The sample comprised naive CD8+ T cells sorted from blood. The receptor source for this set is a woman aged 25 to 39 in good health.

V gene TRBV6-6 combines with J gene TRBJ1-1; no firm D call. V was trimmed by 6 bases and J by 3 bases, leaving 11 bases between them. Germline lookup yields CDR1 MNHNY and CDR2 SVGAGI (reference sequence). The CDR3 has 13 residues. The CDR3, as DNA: TGTGCCAGCAGGACGACCCGAGACACTGAAGCTTTCTTT. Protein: CASRTTRDTEAFF.

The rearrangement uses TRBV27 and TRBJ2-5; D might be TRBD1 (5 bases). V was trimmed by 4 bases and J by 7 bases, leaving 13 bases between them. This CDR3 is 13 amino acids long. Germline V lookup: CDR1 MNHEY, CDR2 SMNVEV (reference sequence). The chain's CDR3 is CASSWSGQGTQYF. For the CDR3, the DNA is TGTGCCAGCAGTTGGTCAGGGCAGGGGACCCAGTACTTC.

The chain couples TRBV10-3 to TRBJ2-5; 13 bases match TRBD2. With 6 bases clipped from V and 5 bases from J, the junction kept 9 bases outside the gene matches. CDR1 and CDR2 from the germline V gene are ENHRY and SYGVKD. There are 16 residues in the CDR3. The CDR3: CAISLTSGRMTETQYF. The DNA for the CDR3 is TGTGCCATCAGCCTGACTAGCGGGAGGATGACGGAGACCCAGTACTTC.

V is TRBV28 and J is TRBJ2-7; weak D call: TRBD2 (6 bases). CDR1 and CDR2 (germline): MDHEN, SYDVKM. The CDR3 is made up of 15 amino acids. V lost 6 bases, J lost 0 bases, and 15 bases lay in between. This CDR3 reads CASRWASANSYEQYF. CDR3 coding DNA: TGTGCCAGCAGGTGGGCTAGCGCTAACTCCTACGAGCAGTACTTC.

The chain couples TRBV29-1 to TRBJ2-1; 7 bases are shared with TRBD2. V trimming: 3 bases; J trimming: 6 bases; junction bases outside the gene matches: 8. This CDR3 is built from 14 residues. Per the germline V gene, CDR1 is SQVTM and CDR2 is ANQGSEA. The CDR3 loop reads CSVDGAGSVNEQFF. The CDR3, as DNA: TGCAGCGTTGACGGAGCGGGAAGTGTCAATGAGCAGTTCTTC.

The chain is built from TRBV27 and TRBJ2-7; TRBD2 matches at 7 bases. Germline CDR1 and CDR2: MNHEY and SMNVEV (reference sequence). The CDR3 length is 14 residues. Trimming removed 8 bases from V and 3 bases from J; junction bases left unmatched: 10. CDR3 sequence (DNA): TGTGCCAGCGCTAGGGGAGGGAAAGGCTACGAGCAGTACTTC. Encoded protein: CASARGGKGYEQYF.

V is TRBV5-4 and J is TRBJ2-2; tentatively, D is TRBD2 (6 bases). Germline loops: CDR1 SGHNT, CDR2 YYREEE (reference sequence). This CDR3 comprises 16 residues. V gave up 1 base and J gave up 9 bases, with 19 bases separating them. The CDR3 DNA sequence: TGTGCCAGCAGCTTGAGAGGGCACGGGGACTCCTGGGAGCTGTTTTTT. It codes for CASSLRGHGDSWELFF.

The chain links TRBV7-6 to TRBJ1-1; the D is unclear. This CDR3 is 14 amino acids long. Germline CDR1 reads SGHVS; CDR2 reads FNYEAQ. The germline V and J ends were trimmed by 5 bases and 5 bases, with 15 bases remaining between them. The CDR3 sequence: CASSPFLAQTEAFF. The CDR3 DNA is TGTGCCAGCAGCCCCTTCTTGGCCCAGACTGAAGCTTTCTTT.

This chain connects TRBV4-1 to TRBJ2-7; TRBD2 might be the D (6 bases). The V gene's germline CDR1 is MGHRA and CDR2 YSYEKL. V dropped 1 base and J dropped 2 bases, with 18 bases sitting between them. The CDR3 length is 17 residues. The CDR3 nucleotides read TGCGCCAGCAGCCAAGTCCCATGGCGGGAACTCCCCTACGAGCAGTACTTC. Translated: CASSQVPWRELPYEQYF.